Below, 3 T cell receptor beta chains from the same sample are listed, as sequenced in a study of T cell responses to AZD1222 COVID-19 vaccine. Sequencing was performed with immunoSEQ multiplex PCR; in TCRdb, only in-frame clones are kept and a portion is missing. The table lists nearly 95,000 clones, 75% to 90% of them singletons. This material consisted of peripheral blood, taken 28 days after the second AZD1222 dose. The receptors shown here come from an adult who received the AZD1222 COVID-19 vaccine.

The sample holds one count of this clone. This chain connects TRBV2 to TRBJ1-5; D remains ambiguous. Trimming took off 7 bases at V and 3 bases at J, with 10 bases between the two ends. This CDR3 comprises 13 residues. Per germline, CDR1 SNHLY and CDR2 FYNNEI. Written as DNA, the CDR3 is TGTGCCAGCAAATTTGAGAACAATCAGCCCCAGCATTTT. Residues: CASKFENNQPQHF.

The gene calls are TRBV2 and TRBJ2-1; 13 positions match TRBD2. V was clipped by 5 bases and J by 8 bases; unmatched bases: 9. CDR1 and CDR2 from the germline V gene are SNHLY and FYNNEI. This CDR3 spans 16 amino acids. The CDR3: CASSRHRLAGGDEQFF. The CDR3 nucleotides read TGTGCCAGCAGTAGACACCGACTAGCGGGGGGCGATGAGCAGTTCTTC.

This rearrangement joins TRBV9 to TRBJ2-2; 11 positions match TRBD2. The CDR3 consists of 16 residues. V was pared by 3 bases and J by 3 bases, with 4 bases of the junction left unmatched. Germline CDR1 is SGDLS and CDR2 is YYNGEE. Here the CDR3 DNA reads TGTGCCAGCAGCGAACTAGCGGGGGCCCACACCGGGGAGCTGTTTTTT. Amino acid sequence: CASSELAGAHTGELFF.